The sequence of this T cell receptor (beta chain) was determined in a study of post-analysis software for immune sequencing data. Turning to the study itself: Both relapsing-remitting and secondary progressive multiple sclerosis featured among the disease courses, as did progressive-relapsing multiple sclerosis. Points from the study as a whole: Those with multiple sclerosis, the patient group, showed significantly lower normalized Chao1 diversity than controls. Elevated frequency relative to controls characterized roughly 5 TRBV segments in patients, TRBV5-6, TRBV5-1 and TRBV20-1 among them. Samples sharing a preparation batch grouped tightly together when assessed by F measure.

Unique molecular identifiers had been added to the TCR beta cDNA libraries. Each sample of about 0.9 to 11 million input T cells yielded about 500,000 cDNA molecules, so each molecule approximated one T cell. TCRdb processed the PCR reads anew with MiXCR; each CDR3 protein has one entry. This table holds approximately 690,000 distinct CDR3 sequences, around 64% found once. In germline, CDR1 is SGHRS, CDR2 YFSETQ. V lost 5 bases to trimming and J lost 0 bases, with 6 bases between them. This CDR3 has 14 amino acids. Note on this clonotype: Its antigen is not identified.

J is TRBJ2-6 and V is TRBV5-1; D is unresolved. The material sequenced was blood. The sequence was obtained from a girl aged 2-9 years with multiple sclerosis. The CDR3 nucleotides read TGCGCCAGCAGGGGGTACTCTGGGGCCAACGTCCTGACTTTC. Its protein product is CASRGYSGANVLTF.